This paragraph covers one TCR beta chain sequence. Data came from immunoSEQ multiplex PCR; TCRdb stores just in-frame clones and leaves some out. The repertoire has approximately 300,000 clones, less than 85% of them found once; the top ten carry 1.5% to 2%. This CDR3 has 14 residues. V lost 6 bases to trimming and J lost 3 bases; unmatched junction nucleotides: 8. Germline loops: CDR1 MDHEN, CDR2 SYDVKM. This record belongs to a study of blood T cell repertoires in COVID-19. Study-level background: T cells, B-cell-depleted T cells, or PBMCs provided the cDNA or gDNA that served as material.

Participants classified as exposed had met a COVID-19 case within 2 weeks before study entry. The chain is built from TRBV28 and TRBJ2-7; 7 bases are shared with TRBD1. The TCR was taken from a woman under 40 who had been exposed to COVID-19. The sequencing input was PBMCs or T cells enriched from blood (not recorded which). The CDR3: CASRHRDSYYEQYF. In DNA, the CDR3 is TGTGCCAGCAGGCACCGGGACAGCTACTACGAGCAGTACTTC.